The 32 T cell receptor beta chains presented below share a single source sample, sequenced in a study of blood T cell repertoires in COVID-19. TCRdb's copy holds only in-frame clones and misses some; the assay was immunoSEQ multiplex PCR. This sample carries some 60,000 clones, around 86% of them seen once, and the ten largest clones take roughly 28%. Specimen: peripheral blood. These receptors originate from a woman over 75 with active or convalescent COVID-19.

The V and J genes are TRBV23-1 and TRBJ1-2; weak D call: TRBD1 (6 bases). TRBV23-1 counts as an open reading frame of uncertain function. V was shortened by 6 bases and J by 4 bases, with 24 bases between the two germline ends. The CDR3 covers 17 residues. CDR3 DNA sequence: TGCGCCAGCAGCCTTCTGACCCACAGGGAGTATTCCTATGGCTACACCTTC. Translating gives CASSLLTHREYSYGYTF.

The rearrangement joins TRBV2 to TRBJ2-3; 10 nucleotides match TRBD2. V was pared by 6 bases and J by 5 bases, with 8 bases of the junction left unmatched. The CDR3 has 15 residues. Per the germline V gene, CDR1 is SNHLY and CDR2 is FYNNEI. CDR3 loop: CASRLLSSGGDTQYF. CDR3 DNA: TGTGCCAGCAGGCTACTATCTAGCGGGGGAGATACGCAGTATTTT.

The chain uses TRBV11-2 and TRBJ1-1, with D possibly TRBD1 on 5 matching bases. CDR1 is SGHAT and CDR2 is FQNNGV in the germline V gene. The CDR3 totals 13 residues. The V gene lost 0 bases and the J gene lost 10 bases, with 12 bases spanning the gap. The CDR3 is CASSLEAGGGAFF. The CDR3 DNA reads as TGTGCCAGCAGCTTAGAGGCGGGGGGGGGAGCTTTCTTT. Drawing the rest from reference TRBV11-2 and TRBJ1-1, the complete variable domain is EAGVAQSPRYKIIEKRQSVAFWCNPISGHATLYWYQQILGQGPKLLIQFQNNGVVDDSQLPKDRFSAERLKGVDSTLKIQPAKLEDSAVYLCASSLEAGGGAFFGQGTRLTVV.

The rearrangement joins TRBV18 to TRBJ2-5; the D gene is possibly TRBD1 (6 bases). The CDR3 has 12 residues. The V gene lost 4 bases and the J gene lost 9 bases, with 12 bases spanning the gap. Germline V gene lookup returns CDR1 KGHSH and CDR2 LQKENI. CDR3 nucleotides: TGTGCCAGCTCACTCCTACAGGGCGCCCAGTACTTC. Amino acid sequence: CASSLLQGAQYF.

The chain links TRBV19 to TRBJ1-6; TRBD1 might be the D (5 bases). This CDR3 spans 12 amino acids. Trimming took 6 bases from V and 9 from J, leaving 9 bases between them. The germline V gene encodes CDR1 LNHDA and CDR2 SQIVND (reference sequence). The DNA for the CDR3 is TGTGCCAGTAGCTCAGGGATTTCACCCCTCCACTTT. It yields the protein CASSSGISPLHF.

As regards this clone: Other DNA sequences of this sample code for an identical CDR3. The CDR3 DNA reads TGTGCCAGTAATCTAGCGGGGGGGCTCACCGGGGAGCTGTTTTTT. The encoded protein is CASNLAGGLTGELFF. The rearrangement links TRBV19 to TRBJ2-2, with 12 bases identical to TRBD2. J lost 4 bases, V lost 7 bases, and 4 bases had no gene match. The CDR3 length is 15 residues. Germline loops: CDR1 LNHDA, CDR2 SQIVND (reference sequence).

This sequence joins TRBV5-1 and TRBJ2-7; 8 bases are a match to TRBD2. Trimming at V came to 4 bases and at J to 0 bases, leaving 9 bases not matched to a gene. The CDR3 has 16 amino acids. Germline values: CDR1 SGHRS, CDR2 YFSETQ. Here the CDR3 DNA reads TGCGCCAGCAGCCCCACCGTAGCGGGAAGCTCCTACGAGCAGTACTTC. Translating it yields CASSPTVAGSSYEQYF. Supplemented by reference TRBV5-1 and TRBJ2-7, the full variable domain reads KAGVTQTPRYLIKTRGQQVTLSCSPISGHRSVSWYQQTPGQGLQFLFEYFSETQRNKGNFPGRFSGRQFSNSRSEMNVSTLELGDSALYLCASSPTVAGSSYEQYFGPGTRLTVT.

The chain uses TRBV6-2 or TRBV6-3 and TRBJ2-7; 7 bases fit TRBD1. After removal of 5 bases from V and 4 bases from J, the junction contained 11 bases not matched to a gene. Germline values: CDR1 MNHEY, CDR2 SVGEGT. This CDR3 region has 15 residues. The CDR3 sequence: CASSHTWTGFYEQYF. The CDR3 nucleotides read TGTGCCAGCAGTCATACCTGGACAGGCTTTTACGAGCAGTACTTC.

This chain uses TRBV7-9 with TRBJ2-7; D perhaps matches TRBD2 (5 bases). The CDR3 is made up of 14 amino acids. Per the germline V gene, CDR1 is SEHNR and CDR2 is FQNEAQ (reference sequence). Trimming pared 3 bases from V and 3 bases from J, leaving 12 bases between. CDR3 residues: CASSFGGTLYEQYF. DNA of the CDR3: TGTGCCAGCAGCTTCGGAGGAACCCTCTACGAGCAGTACTTC.

The chain carries TRBV6-6 and TRBJ1-3, with TRBD1 matching over 7 bases. Germline V gene sequence: CDR1 MNHNY, CDR2 SVGAGI (reference sequence). The CDR3 length is 15 residues. After removal of 2 bases from V and 4 bases from J, the junction contained 5 bases not matched to a gene. This CDR3 reads CASSYPAGGGNTIYF. The CDR3 region has the DNA TGTGCCAGCAGTTACCCCGCAGGGGGAGGAAACACCATATATTTT.

The V and J genes are TRBV4-3 and TRBJ1-6; unclear D gene. CDR3 length: 13 residues. The germline CDR1 and CDR2 sequences are LGHNA and YSLEER. Trimming removed 4 bases at V and 6 bases at J, with 7 bases between. CDR3 nucleotide sequence: TGCGCCAGCAGCCTGGGAGCTAATTCACCCCTCCACTTT. Its protein product is CASSLGANSPLHF.

This clone has just a few counts. The chain is built from TRBV9 and TRBJ2-2, with D tentatively TRBD1 (6 bases). The CDR3 has 16 residues. Per germline, CDR1 SGDLS and CDR2 YYNGEE. V lost 3 bases and J lost 4, with 16 bases in between. The CDR3 nucleotides are TGTGCCAGCAGCGCCTCACAGGGAGTAGGCACCGGGGAGCTGTTTTTT. Translation gives CASSASQGVGTGELFF. Supplemented by reference TRBV9 and TRBJ2-2, the full variable domain reads DSGVTQTPKHLITATGQRVTLRCSPRSGDLSVYWYQQSLDQGLQFLIQYYNGEERAKGNILERFSAQQFPDLHSELNLSSLELGDSALYFCASSASQGVGTGELFFGEGSRLTVL.

This clone came up once. The genes are TRBV6-1 and TRBJ1-2; TRBD1 agrees at 7 bases. CDR1 MNHNS and CDR2 SASEGT come from the germline V gene. The CDR3 is 12 residues long. J gave up 5 bases and V 5 bases, and 2 bases lay outside the gene matches. The CDR3 nucleotides are TGTGCCAGCAGTCCAGGGGGGTATGGCTACACCTTC. Its protein is CASSPGGYGYTF.

This clone was seen a few times. The J gene is TRBJ1-1, the V gene TRBV2; no clear D gene. This CDR3 contains 15 residues. Germline CDR1 reads SNHLY; CDR2 reads FYNNEI. V was shortened by 6 bases and J by 0 bases, with 14 bases between the two germline ends. The CDR3 sequence: CASRLLLVLNTEAFF. CDR3 nucleotides: TGTGCCAGCAGGCTCCTATTGGTACTGAACACTGAAGCTTTCTTT.

This chain connects TRBV3-1 (or the pseudogene TRBV3-2) to TRBJ2-3; perhaps TRBD2 as D (5 bases). V lost 0 bases, J lost 1 base, and 11 bases lay in between. The CDR3 covers 16 residues. From germline, CDR1 is LGHDT and CDR2 YNNKEL (reference sequence). CDR3 residues: CASSQDLSGGTDTQYF. CDR3 DNA sequence: TGTGCCAGCAGCCAAGATCTGTCCGGGGGCACAGATACGCAGTATTTT.

This clone is deemed medium-sized. The CDR3 protein is CASSQGAGSSYEQYF. In nucleotides, the CDR3 is TGCGCCAGCAGCCAAGGAGCGGGGAGCTCCTACGAGCAGTACTTC. The chain combines TRBV4-3 with TRBJ2-7; 7 nucleotides match TRBD2. Trimming at V came to 1 base and at J to 0 bases, leaving 3 bases not matched to a gene. This CDR3 is 15 amino acids long. Germline loops: CDR1 LGHNA, CDR2 YSLEER.

The chain uses TRBV6-5 and TRBJ1-5; D call uncertain. With 6 bases removed from V and 0 bases from J, the gap between germline ends came to 12 bases. The CDR3 is made up of 15 amino acids. The germline CDR1 and CDR2 sequences are MNHEY and SVGAGI. CDR3 amino acids: CASRLGVHSNQPQHF. As DNA, the CDR3 is TGTGCCAGCAGATTGGGAGTTCATAGCAATCAGCCCCAGCATTTT.

The chain carries TRBV14 and TRBJ2-6, with a weak D call TRBD1 (6 bases). The CDR3 length is 16 residues. The germline CDR1 and CDR2 sequences are SGHDN and FVKESK. Between the trimmed V and J ends, which lost 1 base and 0 bases, there was a span of 7 bases. The CDR3 DNA is TGTGCCAGCAGCCAAGGGGACATCTCTGGGGCCAACGTCCTGACTTTC. It is translated as CASSQGDISGANVLTF.

The chain uses TRBV5-6 and TRBJ2-5, with D tentatively TRBD1 (6 bases). Trimming removed 1 base from V and 7 bases from J, with 14 bases in between. The CDR3 is 14 amino acids. Germline CDR1 is SGHDT and CDR2 is YYEEEE. The CDR3 reads CASSLPRGTGTQYF. CDR3 sequence (DNA): TGTGCCAGCAGCTTGCCAAGGGGGACCGGGACCCAGTACTTC.

The rearrangement uses TRBV11-3 and TRBJ1-1; TRBD1 might be the D (6 bases). Germline lookup yields CDR1 SGHNT and CDR2 YENEEA. CDR3 length equals 15 residues. V shed 1 base and J shed 4 bases, with 13 bases lying between them. The CDR3 coding sequence is TGTGCCAGCAGCTTAGTTTTTCAGGGGAGCACTGAAGCTTTCTTT. Its protein product is CASSLVFQGSTEAFF.

J is TRBJ1-1 and V is TRBV21-1; the DNA was not compared with TRBD1, the D call given in the table. TRBV21-1 corresponds to a pseudogene. The CDR3 covers 19 residues. CDR3 in amino acids: CANRPYREGISKGNTEAFF. In DNA, the CDR3 is TGTGCCAACCGACCCTACAGGGAAGGGATATCTAAAGGGAACACTGAAGCTTTCTTT.

The chain employs TRBV6-2 or TRBV6-3 and TRBJ1-1; the match to TRBD1 covers 7 bases. Trimming at V came to 5 bases and at J to 6 bases, leaving 9 bases not matched to a gene. Germline V gene sequence: CDR1 MNHEY, CDR2 SVGEGT. The CDR3 contains 14 residues. Written as DNA, the CDR3 is TGTGCCAGCAGTCGAGACAGGGAAAATCCTGAAGCTTTCTTT. This encodes CASSRDRENPEAFF.

The CDR3 protein is CASSYGTGGYEKLFF. As DNA, the CDR3 is TGTGCCAGCAGTTACGGGACAGGGGGTTATGAAAAACTGTTTTTT. The chain uses TRBV6-5 and TRBJ1-4, with 11 positions matching TRBD1. Trimming at V came to 2 bases and at J to 6 bases, leaving 2 bases not matched to a gene. The germline CDR1 and CDR2 sequences are MNHEY and SVGAGI. This CDR3 spans 15 amino acids.

The chain couples TRBV7-2 to TRBJ2-7; 10 bases map to TRBD1. V dropped 5 bases and J dropped 3; count of bases not matched to a gene: 4. The CDR3 has 14 residues. Germline CDR1 SGHTA, CDR2 FQGNSA. CDR3 sequence: CASSLGQGDYEQYF. The CDR3 DNA reads TGTGCCAGCAGCCTCGGACAGGGGGACTACGAGCAGTACTTC.

J is TRBJ1-3 and V is TRBV3-1 (or the pseudogene TRBV3-2), with D uncertain. Germline CDR1 LGHDT, CDR2 YNNKEL (reference sequence). This CDR3 comprises 15 residues. The V end lost 0 bases, the J end lost 0 bases, and 6 bases lay between the germline ends. Here the CDR3 DNA reads TGTGCCAGCAGCCAAGACAGCGACTCTGGAAACACCATATATTTT. Translated, it gives CASSQDSDSGNTIYF.

CDR3 in DNA: TGTGCCAGCAGTTCCTCGGGGACAGCTAATCAGCCCCAGCATTTT. Its protein product is CASSSSGTANQPQHF. The chain links TRBV7-9 to TRBJ1-5; 7 bases match TRBD1. This CDR3 has 15 amino acids. After removal of 6 bases from V and 4 bases from J, the junction contained 9 bases not matched to a gene. In germline, CDR1 is SEHNR, CDR2 FQNEAQ (reference sequence).

The chain couples TRBV28 to TRBJ2-4, with TRBD2 matching 7 bases. The V gene end was trimmed by 7 bases and the J gene end by 0 bases; junction bases not matched to a gene: 9. The CDR3 runs to 16 residues. CDR1 MDHEN and CDR2 SYDVKM come from the germline V gene. The CDR3 region is CASTSIGGGAKNIQYF. CDR3 nucleotides: TGTGCCAGCACCTCGATTGGGGGGGGAGCCAAAAACATTCAGTACTTC.

This chain links TRBV25-1 with TRBJ1-1; D is possibly TRBD1 (5 bases). The CDR3 sequence is 14 residues long. Germline V gene lookup returns CDR1 MGHDK and CDR2 SYGVNS. Trimming pared 6 bases from V and 5 bases from J, leaving 16 bases between. The DNA of the CDR3 is TGTGCCAGCAGCCGAGGATCGGGGGGGACTGAAGCTTTCTTT. This translates into CASSRGSGGTEAFF.

The V gene is TRBV5-1, the J gene TRBJ1-1; a weak D match, TRBD1 (5 bases). Germline loops: CDR1 SGHRS, CDR2 YFSETQ. The CDR3 is 13 residues long. V gave up 0 bases and J gave up 4 bases, with 7 bases separating them. The CDR3 loop is CASSLDGGTEAFF. The CDR3, as DNA: TGCGCCAGCAGCTTGGACGGGGGCACTGAAGCTTTCTTT.

V usage is TRBV5-1 and J usage is TRBJ1-4; D is unclear. Trimming shortened V by 0 bases and J by 5 bases, and 11 bases separated the two germline ends. The CDR3 consists of 15 residues. Germline-derived CDR1 and CDR2 are SGHRS and YFSETQ. CDR3 in DNA: TGCGCCAGCAGCTTGGAGAATAGGCGGAATGAAAAACTGTTTTTT. Translated, it gives CASSLENRRNEKLFF.

The chain recombines TRBV28 with TRBJ2-7, with a possible D match to TRBD2 (6 bases). CDR3 length: 16 residues. Deletions cut 5 bases from V and 2 bases from J, with 19 bases between. Germline V lookup: CDR1 MDHEN, CDR2 SYDVKM. CDR3 sequence (DNA): TGTGCCAGCAGTCCCCAGGCCCGGGGGTATCCCTACGAGCAGTACTTC. This sequence encodes CASSPQARGYPYEQYF.

The rearrangement uses TRBV10-3 and TRBJ1-2; a possible D gene is TRBD1 (6 bases). V lost 6 bases to trimming and J lost 8 bases, with 22 bases between them. CDR3 length: 15 amino acids. Per the germline V gene, CDR1 is ENHRY and CDR2 is SYGVKD. The CDR3 is CAIRPKAFRGQGYTF. The CDR3 region has the DNA TGTGCCATCAGACCTAAGGCGTTCAGGGGTCAGGGCTACACCTTC.